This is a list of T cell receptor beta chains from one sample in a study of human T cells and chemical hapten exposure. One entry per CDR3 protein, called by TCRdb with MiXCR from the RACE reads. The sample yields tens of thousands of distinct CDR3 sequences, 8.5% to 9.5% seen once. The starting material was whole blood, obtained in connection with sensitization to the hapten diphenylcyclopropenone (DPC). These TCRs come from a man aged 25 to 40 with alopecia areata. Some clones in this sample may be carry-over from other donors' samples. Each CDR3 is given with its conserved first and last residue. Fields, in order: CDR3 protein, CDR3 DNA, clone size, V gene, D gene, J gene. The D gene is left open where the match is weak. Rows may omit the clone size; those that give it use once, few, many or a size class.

CDR3aa: CASSFTGNGYTF
CDR3nt: TGTGCCAGCAGTTTTACAGGGAATGGCTACACCTTC
abundance: few
v_gene: TRBV12-3/TRBV12-4
d_gene: NA
j_gene: TRBJ1-2

CDR3aa: CASSQPDRQNTEAFF
CDR3nt: TGCGCCAGCAGCCAACCGGACAGGCAGAACACTGAAGCTTTCTTT
abundance: few
v_gene: TRBV4-1
d_gene: TRBD1
j_gene: TRBJ1-1

CDR3aa: CASSYWVAGAREDTQYF
CDR3nt: TGTGCCAGCAGTTACTGGGTAGCGGGAGCCAGAGAAGATACGCAGTATTTT
abundance: few
v_gene: TRBV6-2/TRBV6-3
d_gene: TRBD2
j_gene: TRBJ2-3

CDR3aa: CASSLAEVSSYNEQFF
CDR3nt: TGCGCCAGCAGCTTGGCCGAGGTAAGCTCCTACAATGAGCAGTTCTTC
abundance: NA
v_gene: TRBV5-1
d_gene: NA
j_gene: TRBJ2-1

CDR3aa: CASSPGLGNTIYF
CDR3nt: TGCGCCAGCAGTCCGGGACTCGGAAACACCATATATTTT
abundance: NA
v_gene: TRBV10-1
d_gene: NA
j_gene: TRBJ1-3

CDR3aa: CASSLPTSGTDTQYF
CDR3nt: TGTGCCAGCAGCCTACCGACTAGCGGCACAGATACGCAGTATTTT
abundance: NA
v_gene: TRBV7-2
d_gene: TRBD2
j_gene: TRBJ2-3

CDR3aa: CAISEPRTSGYTDTQYF
CDR3nt: TGTGCCATCAGTGAGCCCCGGACTAGCGGGTATACAGATACGCAGTATTTT
abundance: many
v_gene: TRBV10-3
d_gene: TRBD2
j_gene: TRBJ2-3

CDR3aa: CSVAGGSTDTQYF
CDR3nt: TGCAGCGTCGCCGGGGGCTCCACAGATACGCAGTATTTT
abundance: many
v_gene: TRBV29-1
d_gene: NA
j_gene: TRBJ2-3

CDR3aa: CASSLVPTPTDTQYF
CDR3nt: TGTGCCAGCAGCTTGGTCCCCACCCCCACAGATACGCAGTATTTT
abundance: NA
v_gene: TRBV5-5
d_gene: NA
j_gene: TRBJ2-3

CDR3aa: CSVQQGGSNYGYTF
CDR3nt: TGCAGCGTTCAACAGGGGGGATCGAACTATGGCTACACCTTC
abundance: many
v_gene: TRBV29-1
d_gene: TRBD1
j_gene: TRBJ1-2

CDR3aa: CSVEGGMNTEAFF
CDR3nt: TGCAGCGTTGAGGGGGGTATGAACACTGAAGCTTTCTTT
abundance: many
v_gene: TRBV29-1
d_gene: NA
j_gene: TRBJ1-1

CDR3aa: CASYSGQGAGYTF
CDR3nt: TGTGCCAGTTACTCGGGACAGGGAGCTGGCTACACCTTC
abundance: few
v_gene: TRBV19
d_gene: TRBD1
j_gene: TRBJ1-2

CDR3aa: CASSTLSSAVGYGYTF
CDR3nt: TGTGCCAGCAGCACGCTCAGCTCAGCCGTGGGCTATGGCTACACCTTC
abundance: medium-sized
v_gene: TRBV7-9
d_gene: NA
j_gene: TRBJ1-2

CDR3aa: CASSQRNEQYF
CDR3nt: TGTGCCAGTAGCCAGAGGAACGAGCAGTACTTC
abundance: NA
v_gene: TRBV19
d_gene: NA
j_gene: TRBJ2-7

CDR3aa: CASSWTGGAGELFF
CDR3nt: TGCGCCAGCAGTTGGACAGGTGGTGCCGGGGAGCTGTTTTTT
abundance: NA
v_gene: TRBV5-1
d_gene: TRBD1
j_gene: TRBJ2-2

CDR3aa: CASSLVSGQGTYEQYF
CDR3nt: TGCGCCAGCAGCTTGGTATCGGGACAGGGTACCTACGAGCAGTACTTC
abundance: NA
v_gene: TRBV5-1
d_gene: TRBD1
j_gene: TRBJ2-7

CDR3aa: CASSSTSGPTATNEKLFF
CDR3nt: TGTGCCAGCAGCTCAACCTCCGGGCCCACCGCAACTAATGAAAAACTGTTTTTT
abundance: few
v_gene: TRBV7-9
d_gene: NA
j_gene: TRBJ1-4

CDR3aa: CASSHGQDPMDTIYF
CDR3nt: TGCGCCAGCAGCCATGGACAGGATCCCATGGACACCATATATTTT
abundance: NA
v_gene: TRBV4-1
d_gene: TRBD1
j_gene: TRBJ1-3

CDR3aa: CASSQEPAATSGWGDTQYF
CDR3nt: TGCGCCAGCAGCCAAGAGCCCGCCGCGACTAGCGGCTGGGGAGATACGCAGTATTTT
abundance: few
v_gene: TRBV4-3
d_gene: TRBD2
j_gene: TRBJ2-3

CDR3aa: CAISQGTSGRAHSYEQYF
CDR3nt: TGTGCCATCAGCCAAGGGACTAGCGGGAGGGCCCACTCCTACGAGCAGTACTTC
abundance: many
v_gene: TRBV10-3
d_gene: TRBD2
j_gene: TRBJ2-7

CDR3aa: CASSVAPSSSTGELFF
CDR3nt: TGTGCCAGCAGCGTAGCGCCTTCCTCGAGCACCGGGGAGCTGTTTTTT
abundance: few
v_gene: TRBV9
d_gene: NA
j_gene: TRBJ2-2

CDR3aa: CASSSGGPNEQYF
CDR3nt: TGTGCCAGCAGCTCCGGGGGGCCCAACGAGCAGTACTTC
abundance: few
v_gene: TRBV11-2
d_gene: NA
j_gene: TRBJ2-7

CDR3aa: CSVDRQGLDEQYF
CDR3nt: TGCAGCGTTGATCGACAGGGCTTGGACGAGCAGTACTTC
abundance: many
v_gene: TRBV29-1
d_gene: TRBD1
j_gene: TRBJ2-7

CDR3aa: CSVEDQSRGLYNEQFF
CDR3nt: TGCAGCGTTGAAGATCAGAGCAGGGGGCTTTACAATGAGCAGTTCTTC
abundance: NA
v_gene: TRBV29-1
d_gene: TRBD1
j_gene: TRBJ2-1

CDR3aa: CASSAQGGTGELFF
CDR3nt: TGTGCCAGCAGCGCGCAGGGAGGAACCGGGGAGCTGTTTTTT
abundance: NA
v_gene: TRBV9
d_gene: NA
j_gene: TRBJ2-2

CDR3aa: CASSFKTGTGTGELFF
CDR3nt: TGTGCCAGCAGCTTCAAAACCGGGACAGGGACCGGGGAGCTGTTTTTT
abundance: many
v_gene: TRBV5-5
d_gene: TRBD1
j_gene: TRBJ2-2

CDR3aa: CASSQERTESETQYF
CDR3nt: TGCGCCAGCAGCCAAGAACGGACAGAGTCCGAGACCCAGTACTTC
abundance: many
v_gene: TRBV4-3
d_gene: NA
j_gene: TRBJ2-5

CDR3aa: CASSLVGTKPGLDKNIQYF
CDR3nt: TGTGCCAGCAGTTTAGTAGGGACCAAGCCCGGCCTAGACAAAAACATTCAGTACTTC
abundance: NA
v_gene: TRBV27
d_gene: NA
j_gene: TRBJ2-4

CDR3aa: CASSPAQGDYGYTF
CDR3nt: TGTGCCAGCAGCCCAGCCCAGGGCGACTATGGCTACACCTTC
abundance: many
v_gene: TRBV7-3
d_gene: NA
j_gene: TRBJ1-2